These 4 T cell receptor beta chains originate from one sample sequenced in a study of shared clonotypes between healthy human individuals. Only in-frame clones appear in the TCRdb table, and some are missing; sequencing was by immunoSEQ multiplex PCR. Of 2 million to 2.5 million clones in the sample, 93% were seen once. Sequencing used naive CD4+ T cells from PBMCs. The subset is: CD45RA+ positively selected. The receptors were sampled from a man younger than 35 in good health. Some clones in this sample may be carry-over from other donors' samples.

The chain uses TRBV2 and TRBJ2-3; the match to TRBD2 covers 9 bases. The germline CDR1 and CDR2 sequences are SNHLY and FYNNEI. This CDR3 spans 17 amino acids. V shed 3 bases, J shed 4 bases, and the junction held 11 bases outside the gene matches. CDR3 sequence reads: CASSDGLAGGRADTQYF. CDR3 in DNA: TGTGCCAGCAGTGATGGGCTCGCGGGAGGGCGGGCAGATACGCAGTATTTT.

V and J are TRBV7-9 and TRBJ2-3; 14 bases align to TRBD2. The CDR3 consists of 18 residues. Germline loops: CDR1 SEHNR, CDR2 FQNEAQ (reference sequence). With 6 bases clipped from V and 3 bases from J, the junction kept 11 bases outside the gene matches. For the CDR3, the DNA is TGTGCCAGCAGGGAGGGACTAGCGGGAGCTCGGGTTACAGATACGCAGTATTTT. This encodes CASREGLAGARVTDTQYF.

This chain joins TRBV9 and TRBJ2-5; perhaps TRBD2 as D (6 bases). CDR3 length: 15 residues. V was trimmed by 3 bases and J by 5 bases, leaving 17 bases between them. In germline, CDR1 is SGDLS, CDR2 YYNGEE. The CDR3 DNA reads TGTGCCAGCAGCGCCGGGACTCACTTTGCGGAGACCCAGTACTTC. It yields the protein CASSAGTHFAETQYF.

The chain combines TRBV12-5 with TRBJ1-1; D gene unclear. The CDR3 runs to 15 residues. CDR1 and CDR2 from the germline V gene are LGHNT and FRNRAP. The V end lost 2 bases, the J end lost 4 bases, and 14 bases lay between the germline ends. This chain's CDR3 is CASGLTTPYVTEAFF. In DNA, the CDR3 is TGTGCTAGTGGTTTGACCACTCCGTATGTCACTGAAGCTTTCTTT. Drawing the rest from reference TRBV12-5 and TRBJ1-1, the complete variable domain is DARVTQTPRHKVTEMGQEVTMRCQPILGHNTVFWYRQTMMQGLELLAYFRNRAPLDDSGMPKDRFSAEMPDATLATLKIQPSEPRDSAVYFCASGLTTPYVTEAFFGQGTRLTVV.